Sequencing of this TCR beta chain was carried out in a study of graft-versus-host responses after intestinal transplantation. Study results and caveats: Allografts from individuals with graft-donor T cell macrochimerism displayed high graft-versus-host to host-versus-graft clonal ratios.

Profiled with immunoSEQ multiplex PCR; TCRdb holds only in-frame clones, not every one. The repertoire holds tens of thousands of clones, with 91% as singletons. Points on this clone: Its specificity is unknown.

This TCR derives from a human patient who received an intestinal transplant, so some T cells may come from the graft donor. Sample: PBMCs, taken roughly 660 days after intestinal transplant.

The CDR3 spells CASSQERIAGAYEQYF. The DNA for the CDR3 is TGTGCCAGCAGCCAAGAGCGGATAGCGGGGGCCTACGAGCAGTACTTC. J is TRBJ2-7 and V is TRBV4-2; 9 bases are a match to TRBD2. Germline values: CDR1 LGHNA, CDR2 YNFKEQ. The CDR3 extends over 16 amino acids. Trimming removed 0 bases from V and 2 bases from J; junction bases left unmatched: 5.